Reported below is one T cell receptor beta chain. Antigen specificity is unknown. CDR3 length equals 16 residues. The V gene's germline CDR1 is SGHKS and CDR2 YYEKEE (reference sequence). The junction had 9 bases not matched to a gene; V was cut back by 4 bases and J by 1 base. Use of 60 Vbeta and 13 Jbeta primers characterized the PCR. The method was immunoSEQ multiplex PCR; TCRdb's version includes in-frame clones alone and lacks a portion of them. This sample has around 160,000 clones, with 75% to 80% found just once. This entry comes from a study of cytomegalovirus exposure and HLA in healthy donors. Study details: Counted in an early data release were some 81 million unique TCRs from HLA-typed donors.

Study-level results: It was only CMV serostatus that was available as immune exposure information.

The sequence came from a man aged 50-60 years in good health and CMV-seropositive. The chain carries TRBV5-5 and TRBJ2-7; 9 bases are a match to TRBD1. Material: PBMCs. The chain's CDR3 is CASSHYRGPQSYEQYF. The CDR3 DNA follows: TGTGCCAGCAGCCATTACAGGGGGCCGCAGTCCTACGAGCAGTACTTC. Filled out from reference TRBV5-5 and TRBJ2-7, the complete variable domain reads DAGVTQSPTHLIKTRGQQVTLRCSPISGHKSVSWYQQVLGQGPQFIFQYYEKEERGRGNFPDRFSARQFPNYSSELNVNALLLGDSALYLCASSHYRGPQSYEQYFGPGTRLTVT.